The 24 T cell receptor beta chains presented below share a single source sample, sequenced in a study of blood T cell repertoires in COVID-19. Sequenced by immunoSEQ multiplex PCR; TCRdb stores in-frame clones only, minus some. The sample lists approximately 300,000 clones, about nine tenths occurring once. The sequencing input was peripheral blood. The receptors derive from a woman younger than 45 with COVID-19, enrolled during active disease.

The rearrangement joins TRBV7-9 to TRBJ1-6; 10 nucleotides agree with TRBD1. The CDR3 has 17 amino acids. The V gene end was trimmed by 2 bases and the J gene end by 10 bases; junction bases not matched to a gene: 11. The V gene's germline CDR1 is SEHNR and CDR2 FQNEAQ (reference sequence). CDR3 sequence: CASSLFAGGQGWSPLHF. The CDR3 bases are TGTGCCAGCAGCTTATTCGCAGGGGGACAGGGGTGGTCACCCCTCCACTTT.

This rearrangement joins TRBV5-1 to TRBJ2-7; TRBD2 is a possible D gene (6 bases). Looked up from germline, CDR1 is SGHRS and CDR2 is YFSETQ. V gave up 2 bases and J gave up 5 bases, with 14 bases separating them. This CDR3 comprises 14 residues. CDR3 loop: CASSLSGTLNEQYF. CDR3 bases: TGCGCCAGCAGCTTATCCGGGACTCTGAACGAGCAGTACTTC.

The sample holds a few counts of this clone. V and J are TRBV7-9 and TRBJ1-1; D may be TRBD1 (6 bases). Trimming stripped 5 bases from V and 6 bases from J, with 13 bases between. Per the germline V gene, CDR1 is SEHNR and CDR2 is FQNEAQ (reference sequence). There are 13 residues in the CDR3. In DNA, the CDR3 is TGTGCCAGCAGCCTCGACAGGTGGGCTGAAGCTTTCTTT. Translated, it gives CASSLDRWAEAFF.

The chain carries TRBV6-6 and TRBJ1-3; D is uncertain. V was cut by 2 bases and J by 0 bases, with 5 bases left in between. This CDR3 comprises 14 residues. CDR1 is MNHNY, CDR2 SVGAGI, per germline (reference sequence). In nucleotides, the CDR3 is TGTGCCAGCAGTTACGAGGTCTCTGGAAACACCATATATTTT. Its translation is CASSYEVSGNTIYF.

This chain links TRBV2 with TRBJ2-7; tentatively, D is TRBD2 (5 bases). V was shortened by 6 bases and J by 1 base, with 10 bases between the two germline ends. CDR3 length: 13 amino acids. CDR1 and CDR2 from the germline V gene are SNHLY and FYNNEI. The CDR3 DNA is TGTGCCAGCAGAGACCGACTATCCTACGAGCAGTACTTC. It encodes CASRDRLSYEQYF.

This chain uses TRBV4-1 with TRBJ1-3, with 8 nucleotides matching TRBD1. The germline gives CDR1 MGHRA, CDR2 YSYEKL. Germline trimming cut 1 base from V and 5 bases from J; bases unmatched to any gene: 4. This CDR3 has 15 residues. CDR3 bases: TGCGCCAGCAGCCAAGCCGGGACAGGCAGAAACACCATATATTTT. Translating gives CASSQAGTGRNTIYF.

The rearrangement joins TRBV6-1 to TRBJ1-2; 7 bases map to TRBD1. Germline CDR1 MNHNS, CDR2 SASEGT. V shed 6 bases and J 4 bases; nucleotides not matched to a gene: 8. CDR3 length: 14 residues. The CDR3 protein is CASSTTRDSYGYTF. The CDR3 DNA sequence: TGTGCCAGCAGCACAACCAGGGACAGCTATGGCTACACCTTC.

This chain links TRBV25-1 with TRBJ1-2; weak D call: TRBD1 (6 bases). This CDR3 contains 17 residues. V was clipped by 1 base and J by 5 bases, with 20 bases between them. The germline gives CDR1 MGHDK, CDR2 SYGVNS. The CDR3 coding sequence is TGTGCCAGCAGTGAATGGGGTGCGTCGGGGGGCGAGTATGGCTACACCTTC. The encoded protein is CASSEWGASGGEYGYTF.

The genes are TRBV19 and TRBJ1-1; D perhaps matches TRBD1 (5 bases). Looked up from germline, CDR1 is LNHDA and CDR2 is SQIVND (reference sequence). The germline V and J ends were trimmed by 2 bases and 1 base, with 11 bases remaining between them. CDR3 length equals 15 residues. DNA of the CDR3: TGTGCCAGTAGTATACTGGGGCGGCAGAACACTGAAGCTTTCTTT. As protein: CASSILGRQNTEAFF.

Only one count was recorded for this clone. The J gene is TRBJ2-7, the V gene TRBV7-2; D ambiguous. Germline values: CDR1 SGHTA, CDR2 FQGNSA. The CDR3 length is 15 residues. The V end was cut by 1 base, the J end by 2 bases, with 12 bases between. For the CDR3, the DNA is TGTGCCAGCAGCTTAGGAGGCGCGTCAACCTACGAGCAGTACTTC. Translation: CASSLGGASTYEQYF.

The chain carries TRBV7-9 and TRBJ2-1, with D perhaps matching TRBD2 (5 bases). The length of the CDR3 is 14 residues. V lost 3 bases, J lost 7 bases, and 13 bases lay in between. Per germline, CDR1 SEHNR and CDR2 FQNEAQ (reference sequence). Here the CDR3 DNA reads TGTGCCAGCAGCTTCGGAGGTAGCCTAAATGAGCAGTTCTTC. Translation gives CASSFGGSLNEQFF.

The rearrangement joins TRBV4-1 to TRBJ2-1, with a tentative D call TRBD2 (6 bases). Germline CDR1 MGHRA, CDR2 YSYEKL. Trimming shortened V by 0 bases and J by 4 bases, and 19 bases separated the two germline ends. The CDR3 runs to 18 residues. This CDR3 reads CASSQEAHGGDTYNEQFF. The CDR3 bases are TGCGCCAGCAGCCAAGAGGCCCACGGGGGAGACACTTACAATGAGCAGTTCTTC.

The J gene is TRBJ2-1, the V gene TRBV19; D remains ambiguous. The CDR3 runs to 13 residues. Trimming stripped 1 base from V and 2 bases from J, with 3 bases between. Germline V CDR1 and CDR2: LNHDA, SQIVND (reference sequence). CDR3 DNA: TGTGCCAGTAGTATAGGAGCCTACAATGAGCAGTTCTTC. As protein: CASSIGAYNEQFF. The full variable domain, in which reference TRBV19 and TRBJ2-1 provide the parts outside the CDR3, is DGGITQSPKYLFRKEGQNVTLSCEQNLNHDAMYWYRQDPGQGLRLIYYSQIVNDFQKGDIAEGYSVSREKKESFPLTVTSAQKNPTAFYLCASSIGAYNEQFFGPGTRLTVL.

This clone was picked up one time. J is TRBJ2-1 and V is TRBV19, with TRBD2 matching over 10 bases. CDR3 size: 15 residues. V dropped 8 bases and J dropped 8; count of bases not matched to a gene: 12. Germline V gene sequence: CDR1 LNHDA, CDR2 SQIVND (reference sequence). The CDR3 nucleotides read TGTGCCAGTGCTATCAAGCGGGAGGGTGGCGATGAGCAGTTCTTC. It is translated as CASAIKREGGDEQFF.

V gene TRBV28 combines with J gene TRBJ2-5, with a weak D call TRBD2 (7 bases). This CDR3 is 14 amino acids long. V was pared by 1 base and J by 5 bases, with 11 bases between. From germline, CDR1 is MDHEN and CDR2 SYDVKM. CDR3 bases: TGTGCCAGCAGTTTATCCGGGGGGCCGGAGACCCAGTACTTC. Translated: CASSLSGGPETQYF.

This chain uses TRBV20-1 with TRBJ1-5, with D possibly being TRBD1 (5 bases). The CDR3 sequence is 14 residues long. The V end lost 3 bases, the J end lost 5 bases, and 14 bases lay between the germline ends. Looked up from germline, CDR1 is DFQATT and CDR2 is SNEGSKA (reference sequence). In DNA, the CDR3 is TGCAGTGCTAGTTGGGGGAGGGTCCATCAGCCCCAGCATTTT. Its protein is CSASWGRVHQPQHF.

V and J are TRBV19 and TRBJ1-5; D is uncertain. CDR1 is LNHDA and CDR2 is SQIVND in the germline V gene (reference sequence). The CDR3 spans 15 residues. Trimming left V 1 base short and J 4 bases short, with 11 bases between. The CDR3 bases are TGTGCCAGTAGTATAGGTTCGAGCCGGAATCAGCCCCAGCATTTT. Translated, it gives CASSIGSSRNQPQHF.

The chain is built from TRBV30 and TRBJ1-4, with D possibly TRBD1 on 6 matching bases. CDR1 and CDR2 (germline): GTSNPN, SVGIG (reference sequence). This CDR3 is built from 14 residues. The germline V and J ends were trimmed by 7 bases and 0 bases, with 12 bases remaining between them. The CDR3, as DNA: TGTGCCTCTAACAGGGCTTCAACTAATGAAAAACTGTTTTTT. It is translated as CASNRASTNEKLFF. Combining the CDR3 with reference TRBV30 and TRBJ1-4 gives the whole variable domain SQTIHQWPATLVQPVGSPLSLECTVEGTSNPNLYWYRQAAGRGLQLLFYSVGIGQISSEVPQNLSASRPQDRQFILSSKKLLLSDSGFYLCASNRASTNEKLFFGSGTQLSVL.

In this sample, this clone turned up a few times. The V call is TRBV12-3 or TRBV12-4, the J call TRBJ1-1; the D is unclear. The germline V and J ends were trimmed by 8 bases and 3 bases, with 13 bases remaining between them. The CDR3 is made up of 13 amino acids. In nucleotides, the CDR3 is TGTGCCAGCTCCTTCCAGGTCCACACTGAAGCTTTCTTT. As protein: CASSFQVHTEAFF.

V usage is TRBV19 and J usage is TRBJ2-1; possible D gene TRBD1, 8 bases. The CDR3 contains 15 residues. Germline CDR1 and CDR2: LNHDA and SQIVND (reference sequence). The V gene lost 5 bases and the J gene lost 3 bases, with 14 bases spanning the gap. The CDR3 spells CASSFTGGGYNEQFF. The CDR3 bases are TGTGCCAGTAGTTTCACAGGGGGGGGCTACAATGAGCAGTTCTTC.

J is TRBJ2-7 and V is TRBV7-6; 7 positions agree with TRBD1. Trimming removed 6 bases from V and 6 bases from J; junction bases left unmatched: 5. The CDR3 extends over 12 amino acids. CDR1 is SGHVS, CDR2 FNYEAQ, per germline. Written as DNA, the CDR3 is TGTGCCAGCAGTCCGACAGGGAGCGAGCAGTACTTC. It encodes CASSPTGSEQYF.

CDR3 amino acids: CASTGQGARETQYF. The CDR3 DNA follows: TGTGCCAGCACTGGACAGGGGGCGCGGGAGACCCAGTACTTC. The chain has TRBV6-5 and TRBJ2-5; TRBD1 matches at 11 bases. With 7 bases clipped from V and 5 bases from J, the junction kept 6 bases outside the gene matches. Germline V gene sequence: CDR1 MNHEY, CDR2 SVGAGI. CDR3 size: 14 residues.

The chain couples TRBV5-6 to TRBJ2-1; 8 bases are a match to TRBD2. Germline CDR1 is SGHDT and CDR2 is YYEEEE. This CDR3 region has 15 residues. Trimming at V came to 3 bases and at J to 0 bases, leaving 2 bases not matched to a gene. The CDR3 spells CASSWSGSSYNEQFF. In DNA form, the CDR3 reads TGTGCCAGCAGCTGGAGCGGGAGCTCCTACAATGAGCAGTTCTTC.

CDR3 sequence: CASSLDRNYGYTF. The CDR3 nucleotides read TGTGCCAGCAGCTTGGACAGAAACTATGGCTACACCTTC. This chain connects TRBV3-1 (or the pseudogene TRBV3-2) to TRBJ1-2; a possible D gene is TRBD1 (6 bases). The CDR3 runs to 13 residues. V lost 5 bases, J lost 2 bases, and 9 bases lay in between. Germline CDR1 is LGHDT and CDR2 is YNNKEL (reference sequence).